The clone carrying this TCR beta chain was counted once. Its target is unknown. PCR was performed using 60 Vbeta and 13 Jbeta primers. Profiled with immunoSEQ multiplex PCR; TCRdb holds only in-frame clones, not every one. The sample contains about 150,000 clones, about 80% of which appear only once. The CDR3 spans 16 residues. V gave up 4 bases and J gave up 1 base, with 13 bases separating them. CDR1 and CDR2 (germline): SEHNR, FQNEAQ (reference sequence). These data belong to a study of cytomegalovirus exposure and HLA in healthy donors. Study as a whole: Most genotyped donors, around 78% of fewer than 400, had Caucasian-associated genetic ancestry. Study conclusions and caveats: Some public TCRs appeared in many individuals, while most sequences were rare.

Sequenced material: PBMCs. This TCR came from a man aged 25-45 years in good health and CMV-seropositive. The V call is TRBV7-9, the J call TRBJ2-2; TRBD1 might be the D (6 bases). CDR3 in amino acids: CASSSAGALNTGELFF. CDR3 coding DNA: TGTGCCAGCAGCTCGGCAGGGGCCTTGAACACCGGGGAGCTGTTTTTT. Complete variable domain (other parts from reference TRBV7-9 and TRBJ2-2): DTGVSQNPRHKITKRGQNVTFRCDPISEHNRLYWYRQTLGQGPEFLTYFQNEAQLEKSRLLSDRFSAERPKGSFSTLEIQRTEQGDSAMYLCASSSAGALNTGELFFGEGSRLTVL.